The clone carrying this T cell receptor (beta chain) was detected once. V was clipped by 3 bases and J by 2 bases; unmatched bases: 7. The CDR3 sequence is 16 residues long. Germline CDR1 is SGDLS and CDR2 is YYNGEE. This sample stems from a study of control samples from healthy donors and cancer patients. Data came from immunoSEQ multiplex PCR; TCRdb stores just in-frame clones and leaves some out. There are 120,000 or so clones in the sample; roughly 84% occur only once, and 1.5% to 2% lies in the top ten. V is TRBV9 and J is TRBJ2-5, with 10 bases matching TRBD2. This sequence originates from a man aged 18 to 29 in good health. The sequenced sample was blood. The CDR3 region has the DNA TGTGCCAGCAGCGAGGGTCTAGCGGGAGCTCAAGAGACCCAGTACTTC. Its translation: CASSEGLAGAQETQYF.